Listed here are 2 T cell receptor beta chains from one sample, sequenced in a study of shared clonotypes between healthy human individuals (dated by TCRdb to between 2020 and 2021). Libraries were made using the immunoSEQ multiplex PCR assay. Sourced from immuneACCESS, this table was stored by TCRdb with only in-frame sequences that have V and J called. A share of the clones is absent; for the studies checked, an unresolved V gene accounts for under half, and the remainder has no known explanation. Within this sample are about 510,000 clones, with 90% to 96% of them counted one time only. The ten largest clones take up under 0.06% of the sample. The sequencing input was naive CD4+ T cells sorted from blood. The cell subset or site label for this specimen denotes: CD45RA+ positively selected. The receptors stem from a woman aged 25 to 45 in good health.

The CDR3 reads CAWSSARTGRHGNTIYF. For the CDR3, the DNA is TGTGCCTGGAGTTCAGCCCGAACAGGGAGGCATGGAAACACCATATATTTT. The V call is TRBV30, the J call TRBJ1-3; D may be TRBD1 (6 bases). Germline V gene lookup returns CDR1 GTSNPN and CDR2 SVGIG (reference sequence). V was clipped by 2 bases and J by 3 bases, with 20 bases between them. CDR3 length: 17 amino acids.

About this clone itself: The sample has other DNA sequences that encode this CDR3 too. The V and J genes are TRBV21-1 and TRBJ2-7. TRBV21-1 counts as a pseudogene. This CDR3 has 11 amino acids. CDR3 protein: CASIWIYEQYF. CDR3 coding DNA: TGTGCCAGCATATGGATTTACGAGCAGTACTTC.